This TCR beta chain comes out of a study of blood T cell repertoires in COVID-19. The table came from immunoSEQ multiplex PCR; TCRdb's copy has only in-frame clones and leaves some out. The sample shows roughly 120,000 clones, around nine tenths of them seen only once. Germline V gives CDR1 SGHRS, CDR2 YFSETQ. The J segment lost 7 bases and the V segment lost 4 bases, leaving 4 bases of the junction unmatched. The CDR3 has 14 residues. This chain uses TRBV5-1 with TRBJ2-7; 14 bases align to TRBD2. This TCR came from a man aged 45-65 years with active COVID-19. Sequencing used peripheral blood. The CDR3 here is CASSPGTSGSEQYV. Here the CDR3 DNA reads TGCGCCAGCAGCCCGGGGACTAGCGGGAGTGAGCAGTACGTC.